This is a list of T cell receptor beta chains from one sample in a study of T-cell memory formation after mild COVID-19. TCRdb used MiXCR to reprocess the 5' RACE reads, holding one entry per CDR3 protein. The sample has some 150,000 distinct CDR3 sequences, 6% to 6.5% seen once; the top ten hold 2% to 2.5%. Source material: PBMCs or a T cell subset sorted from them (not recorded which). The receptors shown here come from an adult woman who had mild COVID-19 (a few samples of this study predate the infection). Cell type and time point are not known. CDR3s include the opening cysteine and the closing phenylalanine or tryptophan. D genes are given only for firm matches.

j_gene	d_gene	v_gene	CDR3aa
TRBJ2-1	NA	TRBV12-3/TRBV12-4	CASSLEARVSYNEQFF
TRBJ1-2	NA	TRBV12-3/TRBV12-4	CASSFSDLNYGYTF
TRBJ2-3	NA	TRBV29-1	CSVEGRLADTQYF
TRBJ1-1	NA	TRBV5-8	CASSRSGAEVNTEAFF
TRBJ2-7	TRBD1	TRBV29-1	CSAGQGSSYEQYF
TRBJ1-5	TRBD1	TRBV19	CASTPVTGVSSNQPQHF
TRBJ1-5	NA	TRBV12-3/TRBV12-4	CASSWGGPAANQPQHF
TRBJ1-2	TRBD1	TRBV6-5	CASSYYRTGGDGYTF
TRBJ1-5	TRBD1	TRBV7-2	CAITGGSGNQPQHF
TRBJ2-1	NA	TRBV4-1	CASSQEVLFFSGRKTYNEQFF
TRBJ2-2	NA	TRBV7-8	CASSLDSTGELFF
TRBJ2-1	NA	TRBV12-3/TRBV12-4	CASSLGAGQGGNEQFF
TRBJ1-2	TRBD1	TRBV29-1	CSAGQGGIDGYTF
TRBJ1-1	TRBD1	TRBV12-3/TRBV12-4	CASAGQGFTEAFF
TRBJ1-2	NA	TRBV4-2	CASSQDRRSYYGYTF
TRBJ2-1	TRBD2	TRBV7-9	CASSLWGGRALSSYNEQFF
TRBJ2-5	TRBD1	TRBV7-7	CASSARDRGFETQYF
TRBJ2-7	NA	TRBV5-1	CASSLDLSYEQYF
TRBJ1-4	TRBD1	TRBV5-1	CASSYGQDHAGTNEKLFF
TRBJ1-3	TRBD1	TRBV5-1	CASSRDSFSGNTIYF
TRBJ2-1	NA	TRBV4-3	CASSQGPYNEQFF